The rows below give T cell receptor beta chains drawn from one sample of a study of CD8 T cells in ankylosing spondylitis. MiXCR was run by TCRdb on the 5' RACE reads, yielding one entry per CDR3 protein. The data hold about 160,000 distinct CDR3 sequences, with 18% observed a single time. The sample comprised blood, either unsorted or a sorted T cell fraction (not recorded which). These receptors were obtained from a male donor with ankylosing spondylitis or in good health (not recorded which). The CDR3 runs from the conserved cysteine through the conserved F or W. D genes are given only for firm matches.

J,D,V,CDR3
TRBJ1-2,TRBD1,TRBV5-1,CASSETGTDNYGYTF
TRBJ2-2,-,TRBV9,CASSWALGGELFF
TRBJ2-7,-,TRBV3-1,CASSQDGGTINRVDEQYF
TRBJ1-5,-,TRBV27,CASSLTLSNQPQHF
TRBJ1-5,-,TRBV9,CASSVGEYQPQHF
TRBJ2-7,-,TRBV7-2,CASSLASMDYEQYF
TRBJ2-1,-,TRBV11-2,CASSFLAGTRGEQFF
TRBJ1-5,TRBD1,TRBV3-1,CASSQGTGFSNQPQHF
TRBJ2-1,-,TRBV18,CASSPRPSAGYNEQFF
TRBJ1-1,-,TRBV29-1,CSVEAQDTEAFF
TRBJ1-1,TRBD1,TRBV29-1,CSVGQGRTEAFF
TRBJ2-7,TRBD1,TRBV6-1,CASRSGTGASYEQYF
TRBJ1-1,-,TRBV7-8,CASSLAGVNTEAFF
TRBJ2-1,-,TRBV7-8,CASSLARGTQYNEQFF
TRBJ2-1,-,TRBV14,CASSQDRLIKGDYNEQFF
TRBJ2-7,-,TRBV5-1,CASSFRTDREQYF
TRBJ1-1,-,TRBV6-1,CASGRRGDTEAFF
TRBJ2-2,-,TRBV11-1,CASSLGAETGELFF
TRBJ2-2,-,TRBV5-6,CASSSDILNTGELFF
TRBJ2-7,TRBD2,TRBV29-1,CSVSAGGLVQYF
TRBJ1-1,-,TRBV4-1,CASSQVGDGFDAFF
TRBJ2-7,TRBD1,TRBV5-5,CASRSGTGVYEQYF
TRBJ2-5,-,TRBV29-1,CSVVLSQETQYF
TRBJ2-3,TRBD2,TRBV5-1,CASSPYAGLAVTDTQYF
TRBJ2-7,TRBD1,TRBV28,CASSLDRGPHEQYF
TRBJ1-5,-,TRBV28,CASSDNQPQHF
TRBJ2-2,TRBD2,TRBV28,CAASGTSGGTGELFF
TRBJ2-1,TRBD2,TRBV7-2,CASSQMAGGLNEQFF
TRBJ2-1,TRBD1,TRBV29-1,CSVDRNYEQFF
TRBJ2-1,-,TRBV7-2,CASSLLIEQFF
TRBJ2-2,TRBD2,TRBV20-1,CSARDQTSGTGELFF
TRBJ2-7,-,TRBV29-1,CSGSMQGGEQYF
TRBJ2-5,TRBD2,TRBV7-2,CASSLALAGGPYF
TRBJ2-7,-,TRBV29-1,CSASAPSSYEQYF
TRBJ2-2,-,TRBV6-2/TRBV6-3,CASTVRLDLTGELFF
TRBJ2-1,-,TRBV11-2,CASSFLYNEQFF
TRBJ2-1,TRBD2,TRBV10-2,CASRTSGSYNEQFF
TRBJ2-2,-,TRBV6-1,CASSHSGTGELFF
TRBJ2-3,TRBD1,TRBV5-4,CASSLSGQGNTDTQYF
TRBJ2-1,TRBD2,TRBV2,CASSAGRGGYNEQFF
TRBJ2-1,-,TRBV12-2,CASRTPGTPMNEQFF
TRBJ2-5,-,TRBV7-2,CASSSVTQETQYF
TRBJ1-5,-,TRBV7-8,CASSLVQENQPQHF
TRBJ2-3,TRBD2,TRBV27,CASSTLAGRTDTQYF
TRBJ2-3,TRBD2,TRBV20-1,CSASLDSGSVPSTDTQYF
TRBJ2-1,-,TRBV29-1,CSVLQRSYNEQFF
TRBJ2-7,-,TRBV15,CATSRDFYYEQYF
TRBJ1-2,-,TRBV6-1,CASSVNFSYGYTF
TRBJ1-1,TRBD1,TRBV27,CASSGTGQNTEAFF
TRBJ2-2,TRBD2,TRBV3-1,CASSQLAGTGDTGELFF
TRBJ2-1,TRBD1,TRBV28,CASSFGGRGLYEQFF
TRBJ2-3,TRBD2,TRBV7-2,CASSSLAGSEGDTQYF
TRBJ1-1,-,TRBV5-1,CASSGSGLNTEAFF
TRBJ2-2,-,TRBV5-1,CASNQGPTGELFF
TRBJ1-2,-,TRBV28,CASILGTTNYGYTF
TRBJ2-5,-,TRBV5-1,CASSLGDIQETQYF
TRBJ2-4,-,TRBV14,CASSPRTSLENIQYF
TRBJ2-7,TRBD1,TRBV20-1,CSAWTGQGRGEQYF
TRBJ1-4,-,TRBV5-1,CASSFYDPHEKLFF